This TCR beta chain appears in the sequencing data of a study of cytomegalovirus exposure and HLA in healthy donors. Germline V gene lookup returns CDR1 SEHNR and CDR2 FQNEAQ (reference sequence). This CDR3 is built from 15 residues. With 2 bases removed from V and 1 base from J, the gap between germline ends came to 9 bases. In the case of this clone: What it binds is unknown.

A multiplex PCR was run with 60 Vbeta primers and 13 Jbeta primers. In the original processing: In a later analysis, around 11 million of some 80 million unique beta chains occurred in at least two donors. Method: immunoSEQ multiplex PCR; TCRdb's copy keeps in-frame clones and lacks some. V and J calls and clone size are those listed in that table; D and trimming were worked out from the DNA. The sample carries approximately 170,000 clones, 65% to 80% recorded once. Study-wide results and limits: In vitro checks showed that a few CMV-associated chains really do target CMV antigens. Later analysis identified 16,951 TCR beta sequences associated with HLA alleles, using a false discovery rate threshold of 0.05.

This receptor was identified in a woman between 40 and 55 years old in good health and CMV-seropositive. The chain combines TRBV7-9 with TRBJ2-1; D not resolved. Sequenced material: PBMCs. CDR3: CASSLPQTSYNEQFF. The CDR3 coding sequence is TGTGCCAGCAGCTTACCCCAGACATCCTACAATGAGCAGTTCTTC.